These 28 T cell receptor beta chains were sequenced from one sample in a study of a mutant IDH1 vaccine in newly diagnosed glioma. Time point: week 11, during vaccination. What each vaccine dose contained was 300 ug of mutant IDH1 20-mer peptide, accompanied by topical imiquimod. Which antigens these TCRs recognize remains unknown. Repertoires were generated with immunoSEQ multiplex PCR, while TCRdb's copy carries only in-frame clones and drops some. Among 120,000 or so clones, about 82% were seen once, and the ten largest hold about 5.5%. The sequencing here drew on PBMCs, taken from a glioma patient whose treatment included an IDH1 peptide vaccine. Receptors originate from a man aged 40-49 years with glioma.

This clone came up a few times. The V call is TRBV5-1, the J call TRBJ2-2, with unresolved D. V was pared by 7 bases and J by 6 bases, with 16 bases between. Germline V lookup: CDR1 SGHRS, CDR2 YFSETQ. The CDR3 loop spans 14 amino acids. CDR3 loop: CASSRDPTAGELFF. For the CDR3, the DNA is TGCGCCAGCTCAAGGGATCCAACCGCCGGGGAGCTGTTTTTT.

This rearrangement joins TRBV28 to TRBJ2-3; 8 positions agree with TRBD2. Per germline, CDR1 MDHEN and CDR2 SYDVKM. The length of the CDR3 is 15 residues. With V trimmed by 5 bases and J by 0 bases, 4 bases remained unmatched. CDR3 in DNA: TGTGCCAGCAGTCGTAGCGGGGTTAGCACAGATACGCAGTATTTT. This codes for CASSRSGVSTDTQYF.

This clone appeared a single time. The chain combines TRBV11-3 with TRBJ2-1; 7 positions agree with TRBD1. The CDR3 covers 14 residues. Germline CDR1 is SGHNT and CDR2 is YENEEA. V dropped 1 base and J dropped 9; count of bases not matched to a gene: 6. The CDR3: CASSLGGTVGEQFF. The CDR3 nucleotides are TGTGCCAGCAGCTTAGGGGGGACAGTAGGTGAGCAGTTCTTC.

V and J are TRBV9 and TRBJ1-2, with 9 bases aligning to TRBD1. The V gene end was trimmed by 2 bases and the J gene end by 6 bases; junction bases not matched to a gene: 8. Germline V gene data show CDR1 as SGDLS and CDR2 as YYNGEE. This CDR3 has 15 residues. The CDR3 reads CASSVLDRGKDGYTF. In nucleotides, the CDR3 is TGTGCCAGCAGCGTCCTCGACAGGGGGAAGGATGGCTACACCTTC. The whole variable domain, remainder taken from reference TRBV9 and TRBJ1-2, is DSGVTQTPKHLITATGQRVTLRCSPRSGDLSVYWYQQSLDQGLQFLIQYYNGEERAKGNILERFSAQQFPDLHSELNLSSLELGDSALYFCASSVLDRGKDGYTFGSGTRLTVV.

The chain employs TRBV7-9 and TRBJ1-2, with D possibly TRBD1 on 6 matching bases. Germline CDR1 and CDR2: SEHNR and FQNEAQ (reference sequence). CDR3 length equals 14 residues. Trimming shortened V by 6 bases and J by 4 bases, and 15 bases separated the two germline ends. The CDR3 loop is CASRSGVNVYGYTF. Here the CDR3 DNA reads TGTGCCAGCAGGTCAGGGGTAAATGTCTATGGCTACACCTTC.

The J gene is TRBJ2-3, the V gene TRBV10-3; D may be TRBD2 (6 bases). V dropped 3 bases and J dropped 1 base, with 14 bases sitting between them. Germline V lookup: CDR1 ENHRY, CDR2 SYGVKD. The CDR3 extends over 16 amino acids. The CDR3 DNA sequence: TGTGCCATCAGTGAACTTGGGACTGGCGGCACAGATACGCAGTATTTT. It specifies CAISELGTGGTDTQYF.

This sequence joins TRBV9 and TRBJ1-1; tentative D call: TRBD1 (5 bases). V was shortened by 6 bases and J by 1 base, with 13 bases between the two germline ends. CDR1 is SGDLS and CDR2 is YYNGEE in the germline V gene. The length of the CDR3 is 14 residues. CDR3 bases: TGTGCCAGCAAGCAGGGCAGGCCGAACACTGAAGCTTTCTTT. It translates to CASKQGRPNTEAFF.

For this clone: Additional DNA sequences in this sample encode the identical CDR3. V is TRBV7-8 and J is TRBJ1-5; D not resolved. This CDR3 has 15 amino acids. The V end was cut by 5 bases, the J end by 2 bases, with 13 bases between. Germline loops: CDR1 SGHVS, CDR2 FQNEAQ. The CDR3 DNA sequence: TGTGCCAGCAGCCCCCGAGACGGGGGCAATCAGCCCCAGCATTTT. Amino acids: CASSPRDGGNQPQHF.

This chain's CDR3 is CASSLAGMGDQRGYTF. CDR3 sequence (DNA): TGTGCCAGCAGCTTAGCGGGCATGGGGGATCAGCGGGGCTACACCTTC. The gene calls are TRBV7-9 and TRBJ1-2; D is possibly TRBD1 (5 bases). CDR1 is SEHNR and CDR2 is FQNEAQ in the germline V gene (reference sequence). Between the trimmed V and J ends, which lost 0 bases and 8 bases, there was a span of 19 bases. This CDR3 is built from 16 residues.

The rearrangement links TRBV27 to TRBJ2-2; TRBD2 matches 11 bases. Germline-derived CDR1 and CDR2 are MNHEY and SMNVEV (reference sequence). CDR3 size: 16 residues. The trim removed 3 bases at V and 5 bases at J, leaving 5 bases unmatched. The CDR3: CASSFTSGSQTGELFF. The DNA for the CDR3 is TGTGCCAGCAGTTTTACTAGCGGGAGTCAAACCGGGGAGCTGTTTTTT.

The chain links TRBV7-8 to TRBJ1-1; TRBD1 is a possible D gene (5 bases). From germline, CDR1 is SGHVS and CDR2 FQNEAQ. The CDR3 is made up of 17 amino acids. Trimming removed 5 bases at V and 6 bases at J, with 25 bases between. The CDR3 DNA follows: TGTGCCAGCAGCATGCAACCGGGACTGGCAATTTCGGCTGAAGCTTTCTTT. This translates into CASSMQPGLAISAEAFF.

This chain joins TRBV2 and TRBJ1-2; no definite D call. CDR1 SNHLY and CDR2 FYNNEI come from the germline V gene. This CDR3 comprises 19 residues. V was shortened by 3 bases and J by 0 bases, with 23 bases between the two germline ends. For the CDR3, the DNA is TGTGCCAGCAGTGATATATTCTCTATTCTGGGGAAAGCTAACTATGGCTACACCTTC. Residues: CASSDIFSILGKANYGYTF.

This rearrangement joins TRBV29-1 to TRBJ1-1, with D hard to call. V shed 5 bases and J shed 1 base, with 17 bases lying between them. This CDR3 region has 15 residues. The germline V gene has CDR1 SQVTM and CDR2 ANQGSEA. The CDR3 here is CSVPLREGPNTEAFF. The CDR3 nucleotides are TGCAGCGTTCCCCTACGGGAGGGCCCGAACACTGAAGCTTTCTTT.

V gene TRBV2 combines with J gene TRBJ1-1, with TRBD1 as a possible D gene (6 bases). Trimming left V 7 bases short and J 7 bases short, with 13 bases between. CDR1 is SNHLY, CDR2 FYNNEI, per germline. This CDR3 is built from 12 residues. The chain's CDR3 is CASIQGGYEAFF. The CDR3 bases are TGTGCCAGCATACAGGGAGGGTATGAAGCTTTCTTT.

The chain combines TRBV7-9 with TRBJ2-3; possible D gene TRBD1, 6 bases. Trimming shortened V by 6 bases and J by 4 bases, and 14 bases separated the two germline ends. Germline values: CDR1 SEHNR, CDR2 FQNEAQ (reference sequence). CDR3 length equals 14 residues. The CDR3: CASSQQGFADTQYF. CDR3 DNA: TGTGCCAGCAGTCAACAGGGTTTCGCAGATACGCAGTATTTT. Full variable domain (outside the CDR3, taken from reference TRBV7-9 and TRBJ2-3): DTGVSQNPRHKITKRGQNVTFRCDPISEHNRLYWYRQTLGQGPEFLTYFQNEAQLEKSRLLSDRFSAERPKGSFSTLEIQRTEQGDSAMYLCASSQQGFADTQYFGPGTRLTVL.

This clone was observed a single time. V gene TRBV10-2 combines with J gene TRBJ2-5; TRBD1 matches at 7 bases. The DNA end lines up better with TRBJ2-7; the J call may be wrong. This CDR3 has 14 residues. Germline CDR1 is WSHSY and CDR2 is SAAADI. CDR3 sequence: CASSRGTAPYEQYF. In nucleotides, the CDR3 is TGCGCCAGCAGCAGAGGGACAGCACCATACGAGCAGTACTTC.

The chain couples TRBV7-2 to TRBJ2-7; unclear D gene. Per the germline V gene, CDR1 is SGHTA and CDR2 is FQGNSA. The CDR3 contains 13 residues. Trimming stripped 4 bases from V and 2 bases from J, with 9 bases between. The CDR3 spells CASSSRPPYEQYF. CDR3 sequence (DNA): TGTGCCAGCAGCTCGCGACCGCCCTACGAGCAGTACTTC.

The J gene is TRBJ2-5, the V gene TRBV5-3; the match to TRBD1 covers 12 bases. TRBV5-3 is labeled an ORF, and its function is uncertain. The ends lost 5 bases at V and 5 bases at J; junction bases unmatched: 4. This CDR3 contains 14 residues. The CDR3 reads CARRPGQGAETQYF. DNA of the CDR3: TGTGCCAGAAGGCCGGGACAGGGGGCTGAGACCCAGTACTTC.

V usage is TRBV7-2 and J usage is TRBJ2-3, with 9 bases fitting TRBD2. This CDR3 has 16 amino acids. Unmatched junction bases numbered 6, after V lost 3 bases and J lost 2 bases. The V gene's germline CDR1 is SGHTA and CDR2 FQGNSA. In nucleotides, the CDR3 is TGTGCCAGCAGCTTCTCTAGCGGGACTTCCACAGATACGCAGTATTTT. Amino acids: CASSFSSGTSTDTQYF.

V and J are TRBV10-3 and TRBJ1-3; D gene uncertain. Germline-derived CDR1 and CDR2 are ENHRY and SYGVKD. Deletions cut 0 bases from V and 9 bases from J, with 6 bases between. This CDR3 comprises 12 residues. Here the CDR3 DNA reads TGTGCCATCAGTGAGTCTTACCCCACCATATATTTT. It is translated as CAISESYPTIYF.

The rearrangement joins TRBV7-2 to TRBJ2-3; the D gene is possibly TRBD1 (5 bases). V lost 1 base and J lost 3, with 8 bases in between. The CDR3 length is 14 residues. Germline CDR1 and CDR2: SGHTA and FQGNSA. The CDR3 here is CASSLGGTTDTQYF. CDR3 DNA sequence: TGTGCCAGCAGCTTAGGGGGCACGACAGATACGCAGTATTTT.

The chain is built from TRBV7-2 and TRBJ2-5; 9 nucleotides line up with TRBD2. The CDR3 runs to 16 residues. Germline CDR1 and CDR2: SGHTA and FQGNSA. Trimming took 3 bases from V and 3 from J; bases not matched to a gene: 8. The CDR3 loop is CASSLGSGGPEETQYF. CDR3 nucleotides: TGTGCCAGCAGCTTGGGTAGCGGGGGACCAGAAGAGACCCAGTACTTC.

The CDR3 spells CASSDSIGLGYGYTF. The CDR3 DNA sequence: TGTGCCAGCAGTGACTCGATAGGTCTTGGCTATGGCTACACCTTC. The V gene is TRBV6-4, the J gene TRBJ1-2; no definite D call. V dropped 0 bases and J dropped 4 bases, with 12 bases sitting between them. CDR3 length: 15 amino acids. The germline V gene has CDR1 MRHNA and CDR2 SNTAGT.

This rearrangement joins TRBV19 to TRBJ2-2; D not certain. The V end was cut by 5 bases, the J end by 4 bases, with 8 bases between. The V gene's germline CDR1 is LNHDA and CDR2 SQIVND (reference sequence). The CDR3 extends over 13 amino acids. In DNA form, the CDR3 reads TGTGCCAGTAGTCTCCGCATCACCGGGGAGCTGTTTTTT. Its protein product is CASSLRITGELFF.

This clone has only one observation. The chain has TRBV5-1 and TRBJ1-1, with D possibly matching TRBD1 (5 bases). V lost 4 bases to trimming and J lost 6 bases, with 16 bases between them. CDR1 is SGHRS and CDR2 is YFSETQ in the germline V gene. The CDR3 runs to 14 residues. The DNA for the CDR3 is TGCGCCAGCAGCGTCCCAGGGTCTGATCCTGAAGCTTTCTTT. As protein: CASSVPGSDPEAFF.

On this clone: Other DNA sequences in the sample encode the same CDR3. The chain links TRBV15 to TRBJ1-4, with a weak D call TRBD1 (5 bases). CDR1 is LNHNV and CDR2 is YYDKDF in the germline V gene (reference sequence). The CDR3 runs to 16 residues. Deletions cut 1 base from V and 0 bases from J, with 9 bases between. The CDR3 nucleotides read TGTGCCACCAGCAGAGTCACGGGGGCAACTAATGAAAAACTGTTTTTT. Translated, it gives CATSRVTGATNEKLFF.

The chain carries TRBV7-9 and TRBJ1-2; D is possibly TRBD1 (5 bases). Between the trimmed V and J ends, which lost 4 bases and 3 bases, there was a span of 21 bases. CDR3 length: 17 amino acids. Germline assignment: CDR1 SEHNR and CDR2 FQNEAQ (reference sequence). The CDR3 sequence: CASSYWGRGYLDYGYTF. The CDR3 nucleotides are TGTGCCAGCAGCTACTGGGGAAGGGGCTATCTAGACTATGGCTACACCTTC.

This clone was seen a handful of times. The chain joins TRBV6-5 to TRBJ2-7, with a possible D match to TRBD2 (5 bases). The CDR3 contains 14 residues. The germline gives CDR1 MNHEY, CDR2 SVGAGI. Trimming cost V 6 bases and J 4 bases, with 16 bases left between them. The CDR3 protein is CASSPLESGYEQYF. The DNA for the CDR3 is TGTGCCAGCAGCCCACTAGAGAGCGGATACGAGCAGTACTTC.